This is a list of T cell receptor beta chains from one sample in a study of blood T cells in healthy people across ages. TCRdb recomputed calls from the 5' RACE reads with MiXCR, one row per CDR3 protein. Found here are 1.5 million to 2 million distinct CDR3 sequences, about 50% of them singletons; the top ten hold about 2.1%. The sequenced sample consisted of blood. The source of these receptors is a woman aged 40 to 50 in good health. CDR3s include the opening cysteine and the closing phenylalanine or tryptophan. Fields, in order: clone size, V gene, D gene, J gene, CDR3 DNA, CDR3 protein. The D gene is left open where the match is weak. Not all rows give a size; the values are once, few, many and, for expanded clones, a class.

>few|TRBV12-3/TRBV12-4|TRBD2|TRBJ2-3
TGTGCCAGCAGTTTCCCTAGCGGGGGGGCAGATACGCAGTATTTT
CASSFPSGGADTQYF
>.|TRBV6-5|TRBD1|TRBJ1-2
TGTGCCAGCAGCAACGGACAGGGGGTTGATGGCTACACCTTC
CASSNGQGVDGYTF
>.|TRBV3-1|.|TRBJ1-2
TGTGCCAGCAGCCACCGGGGAGGGGAGAACTATGGCTACACCTTC
CASSHRGGENYGYTF
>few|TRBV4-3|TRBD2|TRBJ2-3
TGCGCCAGCAGCCGAATCCTTAGCGGGGTTAGCACAGATACGCAGTATTTT
CASSRILSGVSTDTQYF
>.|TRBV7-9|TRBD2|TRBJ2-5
TGTGCCAGCGCAGCTAGCGGGGGAGAAGAGACCCAGTACTTC
CASAASGGEETQYF
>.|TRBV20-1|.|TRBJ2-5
TGCAGTGCACACAACGGGGGCAGATCTAGCAATGAGCAGTACTTC
CSAHNGGRSSNEQYF
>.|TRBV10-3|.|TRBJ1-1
TGTGCCATCAGTTTCCCGGGCAGTGGGAACACTGAAGCTTTCTTT
CAISFPGSGNTEAFF
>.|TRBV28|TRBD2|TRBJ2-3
TGTGCCAGCAGTTTGCCGGGACTAGCGGGGGGCCGGAGCACAGATACGCAGTATTTT
CASSLPGLAGGRSTDTQYF
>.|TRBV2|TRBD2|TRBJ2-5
TGTGCCAGCCCTAGCGGTTTGCGAGAGACCCAGTACTTC
CASPSGLRETQYF
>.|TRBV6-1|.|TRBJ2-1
TGTGCCAGCAGTAGACCCACAGTGGCCGAATCCTACAATGAGCAGTTCTTC
CASSRPTVAESYNEQFF
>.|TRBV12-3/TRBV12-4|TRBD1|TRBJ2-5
TGTGCCAGCAGCGCGACAGGGGGCCTATGGGAGACCCAGTACTTC
CASSATGGLWETQYF
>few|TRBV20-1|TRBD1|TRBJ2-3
TGCAGTGCTGCGCCGGGACAGGGGCTGGATACGCAGTATTTT
CSAAPGQGLDTQYF
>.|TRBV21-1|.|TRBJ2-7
TGTGCCAGCAGCAAAGCCTGGACAGGGGGCGCTTGCGAGCAGTACTTC
CASSKAWTGGACEQYF
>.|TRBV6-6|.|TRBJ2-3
TGTGCCAGCAGGCAGAACACAGATACGCAGTATTTT
CASRQNTDTQYF
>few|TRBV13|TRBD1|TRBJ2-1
TGTGCCAGCAGCTGGGACAGGGCTTCCTACAATGAGCAGTTCTTC
CASSWDRASYNEQFF
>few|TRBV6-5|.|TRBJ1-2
TGTGCCAGCAGTTACTCGAGAACAGGCGCTAACTATGGCTACACCTTC
CASSYSRTGANYGYTF
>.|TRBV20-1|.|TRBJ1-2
TGCACCTACATCCAGGATTTTTGGGGCTATGGCTACACCTTC
CTYIQDFWGYGYTF
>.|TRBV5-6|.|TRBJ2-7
TGTGCCAGCAGCTTGTTAACGGGCGAGCGAGGCCCCTACGAGCAGTACTTC
CASSLLTGERGPYEQYF
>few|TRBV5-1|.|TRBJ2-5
TGCGCCAGCAGCTTGGGGCAGGCACTGAGACAAGAGACCCAGTACTTC
CASSLGQALRQETQYF
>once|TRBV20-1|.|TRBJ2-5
TGCAATGCTAGAGATGGGAAGGGGTTGGAGACCCAGTACTTC
CNARDGKGLETQYF
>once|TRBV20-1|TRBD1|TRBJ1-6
TGCAGTGCTTCCAGGACAGGGGAGCGGTCACCCCTCCACTTT
CSASRTGERSPLHF
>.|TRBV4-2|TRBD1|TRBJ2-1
TGTGCCAGCAGCCTCCAAGGGGGCTCCGACAATGAGCAGTTCTTC
CASSLQGGSDNEQFF
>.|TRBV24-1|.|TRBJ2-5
TGTGCCACCAGTGCGCACAGGGAGAAAGAGACCCAGTACTTC
CATSAHREKETQYF
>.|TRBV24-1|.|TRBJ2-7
TGTGCCACCAGTGATTTCTCGGGCGGGGACTACGAGCAGTACTTC
CATSDFSGGDYEQYF
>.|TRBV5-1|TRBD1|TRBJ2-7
TGCGCCAGCAGCTTGGCGAGGACAGGATTCTACGAGCAGTACTTC
CASSLARTGFYEQYF
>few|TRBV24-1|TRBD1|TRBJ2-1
TGTGCCACCAGTGATTTCGGGACAGGGGGCAATGAGCAGTTCTTC
CATSDFGTGGNEQFF
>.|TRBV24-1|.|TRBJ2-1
TGTGCCACCAGTGATTTTATCGGGGGTGAGCAGTTCTTC
CATSDFIGGEQFF
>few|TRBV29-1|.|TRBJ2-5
TGCAGCGCCTCAGCAGGGAAAAAGACCCAGTACTTC
CSASAGKKTQYF
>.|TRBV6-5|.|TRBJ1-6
TGTGCCAGCAGGAGACAGGATTCCTATAATTCACCCCTCCACTTT
CASRRQDSYNSPLHF
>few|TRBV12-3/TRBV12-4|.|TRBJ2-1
TGTGCCAGCAGTTCCAGTTGGACGGGGGACTACAATGAGCAGTTCTTC
CASSSSWTGDYNEQFF
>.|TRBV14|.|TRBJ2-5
TGTGCCAGCAGCCAAGATGCTGTGGGGGGCGCGGGAGAGACCCAGTACTTC
CASSQDAVGGAGETQYF
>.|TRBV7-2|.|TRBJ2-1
TGTGCCAGCAGCTTACTCCCTAGGGCGAGCTCCTACAATGAGCGGTTCTTC
CASSLLPRASSYNERFF
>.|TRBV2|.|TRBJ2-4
TGTGCCAGCAGCGCAATGGGGGCGGCCAAAAACATTCAGTACTTC
CASSAMGAAKNIQYF
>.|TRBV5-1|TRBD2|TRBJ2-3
TGCGCCAGCAGCCGGCGGTCTAGCGGGGGCACAGATACGCAGTATTTT
CASSRRSSGGTDTQYF
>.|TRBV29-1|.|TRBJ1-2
TGCAGCACCGGACCGGGACTCAGCTATGGCTACACCTTC
CSTGPGLSYGYTF
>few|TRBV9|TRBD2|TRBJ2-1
TGTGCCAGCAGCGTAGGGGGGCGGGGGGCCGCCAATGAGCAGTTCTTC
CASSVGGRGAANEQFF
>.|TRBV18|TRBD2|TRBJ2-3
TGTGCCAGCTCACCAAGCGGGGCGACCACAGATACGCAGTATTTT
CASSPSGATTDTQYF
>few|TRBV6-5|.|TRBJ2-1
TGTGCCAGCAGTTACTCTGGGCGGAATGAGCAGTTCTTC
CASSYSGRNEQFF
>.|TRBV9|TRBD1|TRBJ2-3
TGTGCCAGCAGCGCCTCTTCCACGGGACAGCAAAAACACACAGATACGCAGTATTTT
CASSASSTGQQKHTDTQYF
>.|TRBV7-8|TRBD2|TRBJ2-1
TGTGCCAGCAGCTTCGGGCGAGCGGGGGGCAGTGAGCAGTTCTTC
CASSFGRAGGSEQFF